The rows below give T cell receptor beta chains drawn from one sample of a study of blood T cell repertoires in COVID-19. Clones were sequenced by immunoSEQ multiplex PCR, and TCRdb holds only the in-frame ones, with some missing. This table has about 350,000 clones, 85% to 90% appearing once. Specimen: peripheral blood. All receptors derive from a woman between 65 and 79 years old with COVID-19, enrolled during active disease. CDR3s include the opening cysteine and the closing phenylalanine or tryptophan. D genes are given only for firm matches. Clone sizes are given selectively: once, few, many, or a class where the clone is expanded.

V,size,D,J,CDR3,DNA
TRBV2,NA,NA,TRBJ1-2,CASSERGGHYGYTF,TGTGCCAGCAGTGAAAGGGGGGGCCACTATGGCTACACCTTC
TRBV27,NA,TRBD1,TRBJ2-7,CASSQATGGREQYF,TGTGCCAGCAGTCAAGCCACAGGGGGTCGAGAGCAGTACTTC
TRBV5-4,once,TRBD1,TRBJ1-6,CASSSGQVLNSPLHF,TGTGCCAGCAGCTCCGGACAGGTATTGAATTCACCCCTCCACTTT
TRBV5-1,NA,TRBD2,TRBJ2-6,CASKGGAESGANVLTF,TGCGCCAGCAAGGGAGGGGCCGAGTCTGGGGCCAACGTCCTGACTTTC
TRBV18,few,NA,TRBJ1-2,CASSEGLQGDYGYTF,TGTGCCAGCTCTGAGGGACTCCAGGGAGACTATGGCTACACCTTC
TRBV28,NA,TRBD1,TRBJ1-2,CASSPQGAVGYGYTF,TGTGCCAGCAGTCCACAGGGGGCGGTGGGCTATGGCTACACCTTC
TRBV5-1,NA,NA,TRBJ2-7,CASSLGTLDEQYF,TGCGCCAGCAGCCTAGGGACACTAGACGAGCAGTACTTC
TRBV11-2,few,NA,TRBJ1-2,CASSLTGAGYTF,TGTGCCAGCAGCTTGACAGGCGCTGGCTACACCTTC
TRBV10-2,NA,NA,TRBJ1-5,CASSEPQGWDQPQHF,TGCGCCAGCAGTGAGCCGCAGGGTTGGGATCAGCCCCAGCATTTT
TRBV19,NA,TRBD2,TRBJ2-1,CASRLAGDPSNEQFF,TGTGCCAGTCGACTAGCGGGGGACCCATCCAATGAGCAGTTCTTC
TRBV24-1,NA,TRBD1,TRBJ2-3,CATSDLGQGGSTDTQYF,TGTGCCACCAGTGACCTCGGACAGGGGGGGAGCACAGATACGCAGTATTTT
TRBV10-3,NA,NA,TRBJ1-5,CAISGQLSNQPQHF,TGTGCCATCAGTGGACAGCTAAGCAATCAGCCCCAGCATTTT
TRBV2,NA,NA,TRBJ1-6,CASSQGGLGSPLHF,TGTGCCAGCAGTCAAGGGGGACTAGGGTCACCCCTCCACTTT
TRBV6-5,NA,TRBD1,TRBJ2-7,CASTLTGGGPYEQYF,TGTGCCAGCACCCTTACAGGGGGCGGGCCCTACGAGCAGTACTTC
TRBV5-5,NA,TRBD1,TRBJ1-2,CASSLGRGRFGDYGYTF,TGTGCCAGCAGCTTGGGCAGGGGGCGCTTTGGGGACTATGGCTACACCTTC
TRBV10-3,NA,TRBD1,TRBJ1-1,CAISYRGDTEAFF,TGTGCCATCAGCTACAGGGGGGACACTGAAGCTTTCTTT
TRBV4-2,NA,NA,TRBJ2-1,CATRGNLYNEQFF,TGTGCCACGCGGGGCAACCTATACAATGAGCAGTTCTTC
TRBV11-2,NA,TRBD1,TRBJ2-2,CASSLEGQGAGELFF,TGTGCCAGCAGCCTTGAGGGACAGGGGGCCGGGGAGCTGTTTTTT
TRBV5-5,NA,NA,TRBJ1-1,CASSVTEYTEAFF,TGTGCCAGCAGCGTAACAGAGTACACTGAAGCTTTCTTT
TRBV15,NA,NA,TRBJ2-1,CATSREVVVDEQFF,TGTGCCACCAGCAGAGAAGTAGTAGTGGATGAGCAGTTCTTC
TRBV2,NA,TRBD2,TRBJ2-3,CASSFGGLNTDTQYF,TGTGCCAGCAGTTTCGGGGGGTTGAACACAGATACGCAGTATTTT
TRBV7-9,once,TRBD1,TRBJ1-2,CASSSGQGYYYGYTF,TGTGCCAGCAGCTCCGGACAGGGATATTACTATGGCTACACCTTC
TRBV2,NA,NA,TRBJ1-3,CASRGGSGNTIYF,TGTGCCAGCAGAGGGGGATCTGGAAACACCATATATTTT
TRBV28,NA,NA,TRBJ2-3,CASSLGTTGQDTQYF,TGTGCCAGCAGTTTAGGGACGACAGGCCAAGATACGCAGTATTTT
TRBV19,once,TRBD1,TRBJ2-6,CASGRGQGAPGANVLTF,TGTGCCAGTGGTCGGGGACAGGGGGCACCTGGGGCCAACGTCCTGACTTTC
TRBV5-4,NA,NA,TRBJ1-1,CASSFTGNTEAFF,TGTGCCAGCAGCTTCACAGGGAACACTGAAGCTTTCTTT
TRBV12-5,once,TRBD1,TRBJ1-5,CASGRTGDQPQHF,TGTGCTAGTGGACGGACAGGGGATCAGCCCCAGCATTTT
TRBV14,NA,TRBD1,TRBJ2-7,CASSQDRTGRDEQYF,TGTGCCAGCAGCCAAGATAGGACAGGGCGCGACGAGCAGTACTTC
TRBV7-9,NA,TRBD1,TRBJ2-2,CASSPGQGYTGELFF,TGTGCCAGCAGCCCCGGACAGGGCTACACCGGGGAGCTGTTTTTT
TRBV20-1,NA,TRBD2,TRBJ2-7,CSASGLAGHTYEQYF,TGCAGTGCTAGTGGCCTAGCGGGGCACACCTACGAGCAGTACTTC
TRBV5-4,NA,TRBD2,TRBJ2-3,CASSLGGGTESTDTQYF,TGTGCCAGCAGCTTGGGCGGGGGTACAGAGAGCACAGATACGCAGTATTTT
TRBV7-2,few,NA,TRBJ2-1,CASSSFSGEQFF,TGTGCCAGCAGCTCATTCTCCGGGGAGCAGTTCTTC
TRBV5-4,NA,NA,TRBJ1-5,CASSEHGGPTNQPQHF,TGTGCCAGCAGCGAACACGGGGGGCCTACCAATCAGCCCCAGCATTTT
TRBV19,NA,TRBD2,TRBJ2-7,CASTPGLASFHEQYF,TGTGCCAGTACTCCGGGACTAGCCTCGTTCCACGAGCAGTACTTC
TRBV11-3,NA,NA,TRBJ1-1,CASSLGEGNTEAFF,TGTGCCAGCAGCTTAGGAGAGGGAAACACTGAAGCTTTCTTT